The clone carrying this TCR beta chain was observed a handful of times. Its antigen is unknown. This specimen comes from a study of T-cell memory formation after mild COVID-19. As for the study in general: Clusters were largely donor specific.

Notes on the study in general: Certain responding clones were present in pre-infection memory, suggesting participation of cross-reactive memory.

Amplification by 5'RACE using constant-segment primers produced TCR alpha and TCR beta cDNA libraries that carried sample barcodes and UMIs. TCRdb called the 5' RACE reads again in MiXCR, with one record for every CDR3 protein. The table lists about 40,000 distinct CDR3 sequences, roughly 6.1% of them singletons. The specimen was PBMCs or a T cell subset sorted from them (not recorded which). This clonotype was obtained from an adult who had mild COVID-19 (a few samples of this study predate the infection). Cell type and time point are not known.

CDR3: CSARPLSTDTQYF. The CDR3 DNA follows: TGCAGTGCTAGACCTCTGAGCACAGATACGCAGTATTTT. The chain has TRBV20-1 and TRBJ2-3; D gene unclear. The ends were cut back, 2 bases at V and 0 bases at J, with 6 bases in the middle. This CDR3 has 13 residues. Germline V gene sequence: CDR1 DFQATT, CDR2 SNEGSKA (reference sequence).